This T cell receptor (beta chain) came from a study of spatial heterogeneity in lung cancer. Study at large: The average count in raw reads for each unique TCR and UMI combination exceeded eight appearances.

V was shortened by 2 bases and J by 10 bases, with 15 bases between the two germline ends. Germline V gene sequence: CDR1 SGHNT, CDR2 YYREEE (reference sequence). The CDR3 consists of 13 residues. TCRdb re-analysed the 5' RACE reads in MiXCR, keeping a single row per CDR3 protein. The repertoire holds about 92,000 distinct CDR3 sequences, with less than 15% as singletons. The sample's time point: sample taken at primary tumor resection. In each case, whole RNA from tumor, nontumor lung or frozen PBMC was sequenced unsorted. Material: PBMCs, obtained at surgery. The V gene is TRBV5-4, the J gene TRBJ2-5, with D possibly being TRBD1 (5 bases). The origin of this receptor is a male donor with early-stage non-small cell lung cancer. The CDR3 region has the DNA TGTGCCAGCAGCTTAGGACAAGGGGATTTCCAGTACTTC. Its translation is CASSLGQGDFQYF.